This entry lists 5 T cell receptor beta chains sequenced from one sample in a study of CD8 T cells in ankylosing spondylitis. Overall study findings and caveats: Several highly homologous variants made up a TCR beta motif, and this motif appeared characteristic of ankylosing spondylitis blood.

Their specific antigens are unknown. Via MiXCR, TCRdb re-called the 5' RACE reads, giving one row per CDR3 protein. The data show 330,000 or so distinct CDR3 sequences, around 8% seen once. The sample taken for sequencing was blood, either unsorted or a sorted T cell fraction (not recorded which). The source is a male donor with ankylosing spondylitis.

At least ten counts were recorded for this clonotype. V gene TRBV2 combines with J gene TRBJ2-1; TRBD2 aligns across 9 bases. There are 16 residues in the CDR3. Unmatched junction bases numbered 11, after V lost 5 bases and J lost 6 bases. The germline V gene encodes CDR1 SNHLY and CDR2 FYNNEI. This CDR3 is CASSQRGVAGVNEQFF. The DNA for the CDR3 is TGTGCCAGCAGTCAAAGGGGGGTAGCGGGAGTCAATGAGCAGTTCTTC.

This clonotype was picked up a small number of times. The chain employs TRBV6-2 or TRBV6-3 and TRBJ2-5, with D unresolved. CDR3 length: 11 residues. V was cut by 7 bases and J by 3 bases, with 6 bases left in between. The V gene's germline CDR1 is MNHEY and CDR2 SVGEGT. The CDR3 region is CASTTEETQYF. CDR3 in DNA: TGTGCCAGCACAACGGAAGAGACCCAGTACTTC.

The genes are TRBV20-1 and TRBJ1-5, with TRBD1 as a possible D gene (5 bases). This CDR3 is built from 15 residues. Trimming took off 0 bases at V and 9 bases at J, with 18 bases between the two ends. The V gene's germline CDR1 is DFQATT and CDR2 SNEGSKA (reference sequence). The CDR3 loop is CSARDRSWGSRPQHF. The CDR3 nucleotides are TGCAGTGCTAGAGATCGGTCGTGGGGCTCGAGGCCCCAGCATTTT.

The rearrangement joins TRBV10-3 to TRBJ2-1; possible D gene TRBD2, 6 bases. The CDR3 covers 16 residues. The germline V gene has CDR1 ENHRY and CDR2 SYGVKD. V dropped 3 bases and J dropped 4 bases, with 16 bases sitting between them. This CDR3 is CAISDRDSSIYNEQFF. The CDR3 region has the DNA TGTGCCATCAGTGACCGGGACTCGTCAATTTACAATGAGCAGTTCTTC.

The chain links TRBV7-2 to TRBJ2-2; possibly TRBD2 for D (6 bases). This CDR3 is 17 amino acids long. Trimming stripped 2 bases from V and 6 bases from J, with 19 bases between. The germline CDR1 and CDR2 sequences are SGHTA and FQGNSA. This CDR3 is CASSLFAGPTQAGELFF. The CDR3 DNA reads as TGTGCCAGCAGCTTATTTGCGGGACCCACGCAAGCCGGGGAGCTGTTTTTT.